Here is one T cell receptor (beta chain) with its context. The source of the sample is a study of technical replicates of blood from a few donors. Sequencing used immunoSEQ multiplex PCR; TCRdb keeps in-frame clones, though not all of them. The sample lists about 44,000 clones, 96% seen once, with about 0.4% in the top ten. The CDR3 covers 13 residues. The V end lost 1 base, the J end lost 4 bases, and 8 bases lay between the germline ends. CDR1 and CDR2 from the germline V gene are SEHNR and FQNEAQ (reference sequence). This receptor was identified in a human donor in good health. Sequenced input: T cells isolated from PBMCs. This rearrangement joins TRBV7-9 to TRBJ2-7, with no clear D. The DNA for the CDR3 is TGTGCCAGCAGCTTAGGACATTCTTACGAGCAGTACTTC. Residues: CASSLGHSYEQYF.